This T cell receptor beta chain appears in the sequencing data of a study of identical twins. Points from the study as a whole: Among beta out-of-frame sequences, excess sharing between twins appeared weaker.

This clonotype was found a few times. Its antigen is unidentified. TCRdb reprocessed the 5' RACE reads with MiXCR, giving one entry per CDR3 protein. The sample contains around 470,000 distinct CDR3 sequences, 14% of which appear only once. The V gene lost 3 bases and the J gene lost 2 bases, with 17 bases spanning the gap. Per the germline V gene, CDR1 is DFQATT and CDR2 is SNEGSKA (reference sequence). CDR3 length: 15 amino acids. This sample also appeared in a second study, on yellow fever vaccine responses in identical twins.

This TCR was recovered from a woman between 18 and 30 years old in good health. The V and J genes are TRBV20-1 and TRBJ2-7; D might be TRBD2 (5 bases). Sequencing input: CD4+ T cells sorted from blood. The CDR3 coding sequence is TGCAGTGCTAGCCCCCTAGCTATGGCTACCTACGAGCAGTACTTC. This encodes CSASPLAMATYEQYF.